This is a list of T cell receptor beta chains from one sample in a study of T cells expressing NK-cell markers. With the 5' RACE reads reprocessed, TCRdb shows one record per CDR3 protein and no DNA. The sample has about 550,000 distinct CDR3 sequences. Sequencing used blood T cells: a sorted CD56 or NKG2C T cell subset, CD4+ or CD8+ T cells, or bulk PBMC T cells (not recorded which). The receptors derive from a man between 18 and 29 years old in good health. Both conserved end residues are part of each CDR3.

j_call: TRBJ2-7
v_call: TRBV7-7
cdr3_aa: CASSDYLDEQYF

j_call: TRBJ2-5
v_call: TRBV6-5
cdr3_aa: CASKVRVQETQYF

j_call: TRBJ2-1
v_call: TRBV10-3
cdr3_aa: CAIGGERDRINEQFF

j_call: TRBJ2-2
v_call: TRBV7-2
cdr3_aa: CASTLTGGPNTGELFF

j_call: TRBJ1-1
v_call: TRBV6-1
cdr3_aa: CASRVDRWNTEAFF

j_call: TRBJ2-2
v_call: TRBV20-1
cdr3_aa: CSALGPTHTGELFF

j_call: TRBJ2-3
v_call: TRBV25-1
cdr3_aa: CASGLSIGTQYF

j_call: TRBJ2-5
v_call: TRBV20-1
cdr3_aa: CSALRLRDRGLRETQYF

j_call: TRBJ1-2
v_call: TRBV12-3/TRBV12-4
cdr3_aa: CASSPGQSRNGYTF

j_call: TRBJ1-5
v_call: TRBV4-3
cdr3_aa: CASSQVAGGESNQPQHF

j_call: TRBJ2-1
v_call: TRBV5-1
cdr3_aa: CASSRLAGEYTNEQFF

j_call: TRBJ1-1
v_call: TRBV5-1
cdr3_aa: CASSPGRLKNTEAFF

j_call: TRBJ2-5
v_call: TRBV20-1
cdr3_aa: CSARRGTSGRSLQETQYF

j_call: TRBJ1-5
v_call: TRBV6-5
cdr3_aa: CASSYFDRPNQPQHF

j_call: TRBJ2-3
v_call: TRBV10-3
cdr3_aa: CAIGAGDTQYF

j_call: TRBJ2-3
v_call: TRBV12-3/TRBV12-4
cdr3_aa: CASSFIGLAGVDTQYF